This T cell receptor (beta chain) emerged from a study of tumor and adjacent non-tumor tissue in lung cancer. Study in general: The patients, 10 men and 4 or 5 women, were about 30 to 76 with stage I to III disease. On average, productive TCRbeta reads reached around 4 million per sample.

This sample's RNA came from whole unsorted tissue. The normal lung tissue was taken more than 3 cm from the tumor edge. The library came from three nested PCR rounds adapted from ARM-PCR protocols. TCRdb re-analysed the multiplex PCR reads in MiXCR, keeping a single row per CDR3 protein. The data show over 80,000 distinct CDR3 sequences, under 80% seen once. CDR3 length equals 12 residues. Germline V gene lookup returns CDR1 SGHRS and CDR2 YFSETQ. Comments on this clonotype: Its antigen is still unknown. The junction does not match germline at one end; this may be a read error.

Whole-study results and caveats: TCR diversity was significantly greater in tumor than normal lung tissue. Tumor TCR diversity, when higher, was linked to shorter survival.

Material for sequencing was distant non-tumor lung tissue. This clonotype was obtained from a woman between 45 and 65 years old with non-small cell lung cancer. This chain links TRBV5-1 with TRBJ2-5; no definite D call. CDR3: CSSSLVGETQYF. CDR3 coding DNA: TGCTCCAGTAGCTTGGTTGGAGAGACCCAGTACTTC.